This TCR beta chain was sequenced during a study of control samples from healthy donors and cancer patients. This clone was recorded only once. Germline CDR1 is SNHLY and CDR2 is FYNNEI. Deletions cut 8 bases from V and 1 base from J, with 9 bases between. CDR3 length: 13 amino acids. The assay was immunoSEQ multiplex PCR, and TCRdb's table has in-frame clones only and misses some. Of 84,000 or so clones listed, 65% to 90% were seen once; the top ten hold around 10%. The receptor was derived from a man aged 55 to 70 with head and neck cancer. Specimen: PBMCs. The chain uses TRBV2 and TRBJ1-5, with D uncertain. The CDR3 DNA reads TGTGCCAGCCATCCCGGGAGCAATCAGCCCCAGCATTTT. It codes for CASHPGSNQPQHF.